This T cell receptor beta chain was sequenced for a study of T cell responses to AZD1222 COVID-19 vaccine. The table came from immunoSEQ multiplex PCR; TCRdb's copy has only in-frame clones and leaves some out. The data show 100,000 to 150,000 clones, with about 87% seen just once and 4% to 4.5% held by the top ten. The CDR3 totals 16 residues. The V and J ends lost 0 bases and 8 bases respectively, with 17 bases between them. Germline CDR1 is LGHNA and CDR2 is YNFKEQ. This clone was seen a few times. The J gene is TRBJ2-1, the V gene TRBV4-2; D might be TRBD1 or TRBD2, each matching 6 bases. Here the sequenced sample was peripheral blood, taken on day 0 of AZD1222 vaccination. The receptor was derived from an adult in good health. The CDR3 DNA follows: TGTGCCAGCAGCCAAGATCCAACTAGGGGGGTCGATGAGCAGTTCTTC. This translates into CASSQDPTRGVDEQFF.